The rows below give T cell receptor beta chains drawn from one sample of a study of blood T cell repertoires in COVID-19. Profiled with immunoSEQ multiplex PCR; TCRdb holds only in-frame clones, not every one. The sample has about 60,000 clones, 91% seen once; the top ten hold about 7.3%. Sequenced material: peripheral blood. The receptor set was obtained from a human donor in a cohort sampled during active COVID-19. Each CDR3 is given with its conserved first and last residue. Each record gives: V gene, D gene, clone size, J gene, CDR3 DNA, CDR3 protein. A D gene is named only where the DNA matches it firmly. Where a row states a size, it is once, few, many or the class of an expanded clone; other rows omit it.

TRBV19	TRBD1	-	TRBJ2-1	TGTGCCAGTAGTCCGGGGACAGGGGACAATGAGCAGTTCTTC	CASSPGTGDNEQFF
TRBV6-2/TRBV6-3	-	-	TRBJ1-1	TGTGCCAGCAGTAATCAGGGTTACACTGAAGCTTTCTTT	CASSNQGYTEAFF
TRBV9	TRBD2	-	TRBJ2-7	TGTGCCAGCAGCGCAACCGGGACTAGCGGAGGGCACGAGCAGTACTTC	CASSATGTSGGHEQYF
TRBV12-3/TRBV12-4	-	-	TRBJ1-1	TGTGCCAGCAGTTTAGCGAGCGGGGGAGCTTTCTTT	CASSLASGGAFF
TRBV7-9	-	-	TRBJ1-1	TGTGCCAGCAGCCCCCAAGGTGCGGAGGCTTTCTTT	CASSPQGAEAFF
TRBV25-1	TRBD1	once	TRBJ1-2	TGTGCCAGAGTTCGGGACAGCCGGGGCTACACCTTC	CARVRDSRGYTF
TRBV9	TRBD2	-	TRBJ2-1	TGTGCCAGCAGGGGAGGGGCAAGCGATGAGCAGTTCTTC	CASRGGASDEQFF
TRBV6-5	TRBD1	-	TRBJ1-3	TGTGCCAGCAGTTCCCAGACAGGGGTGGGAAACACCATATATTTT	CASSSQTGVGNTIYF
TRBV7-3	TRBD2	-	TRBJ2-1	TGTGCCAGCAGCCCTTGGGATAGCGGGGGGGAGCAGTTCTTC	CASSPWDSGGEQFF
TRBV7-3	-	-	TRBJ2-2	TGTGCCAGCAGCTTACTTCGGGAGAACACCGGGGAGCTGTTTTTT	CASSLLRENTGELFF
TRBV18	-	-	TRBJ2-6	TGTGCCAGCTCGCCCGGGACATTTGGGGCCAACGTCCTGACTTTC	CASSPGTFGANVLTF
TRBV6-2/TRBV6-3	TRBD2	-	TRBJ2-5	TGTGCCAGCAGTTACAGCGGCGATATCGGGGGGGCAGGCGCTGCGGAGACCCAGTACTTC	CASSYSGDIGGAGAAETQYF
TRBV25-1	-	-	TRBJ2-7	TGTGCCAGCAGCCGCGACAGAATGGGGAACTACGAGCAGTACTTC	CASSRDRMGNYEQYF
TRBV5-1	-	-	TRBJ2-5	TGCGCCAGCAGCTTGACCCCGGGAGAAGAGACCCAGTACTTC	CASSLTPGEETQYF
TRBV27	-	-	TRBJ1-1	TGTGCCAGCGGTACTAAGGGGGTGAACACTGAAGCTTTCTTT	CASGTKGVNTEAFF
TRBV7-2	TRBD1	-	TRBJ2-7	TGTGCCAGCAGCTACTACCCCCCGGGACAGGGGGCGAGATACGAGCAGTACTTC	CASSYYPPGQGARYEQYF
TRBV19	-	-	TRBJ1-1	TGTGCCAGTAGTATACGGGGAATACCTGAAGCTTTCTTT	CASSIRGIPEAFF
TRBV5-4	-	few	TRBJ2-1	TGTGCCAGCAGCTTGAGACTAGCCTACAATGAGCAGTTCTTC	CASSLRLAYNEQFF
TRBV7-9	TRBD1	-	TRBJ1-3	TGTGCCAGCAGCTTACAGTGGGGACAGAGCTCTGGAAACACCATATATTTT	CASSLQWGQSSGNTIYF
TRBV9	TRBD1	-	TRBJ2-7	TGTGCCAGCAGCGTAGGTGGGGGACAGGGGGCCTACGAGCAGTACTTC	CASSVGGGQGAYEQYF
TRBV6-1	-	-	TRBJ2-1	TGTGCCAGCAGTGAAGCTGGCGGGGCAGACAATGAGCAGTTCTTC	CASSEAGGADNEQFF
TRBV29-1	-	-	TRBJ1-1	TGCAGCGTTGAAAGACAGCTGAACACTGAAGCTTTCTTT	CSVERQLNTEAFF
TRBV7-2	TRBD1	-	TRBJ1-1	TGTGCCAGCAGCTTAAGGTCTGTCAGGGGGCCGAACACTGAAGCTTTCTTT	CASSLRSVRGPNTEAFF
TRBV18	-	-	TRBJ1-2	TGTGCCAGCTCACCAGGGGGCGCGAAAGGCTACACCTTC	CASSPGGAKGYTF
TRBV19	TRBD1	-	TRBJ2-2	TGTGCCAGTAGTACCAAGACAGGGCTGCACGGGGAGCTGTTTTTT	CASSTKTGLHGELFF
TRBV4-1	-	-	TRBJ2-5	TGCGCCAGCAGCCAAGTACAGGTCCAAGAGACCCAGTACTTC	CASSQVQVQETQYF
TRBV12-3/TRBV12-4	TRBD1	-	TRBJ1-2	TGTGCCAGCAGGCCCGGGACAGCTGATGGCTACACCTTC	CASRPGTADGYTF
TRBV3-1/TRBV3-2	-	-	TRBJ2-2	TGTGCCAGCAGCCAAAGACAGACCGGGGAGCTGTTTTTT	CASSQRQTGELFF